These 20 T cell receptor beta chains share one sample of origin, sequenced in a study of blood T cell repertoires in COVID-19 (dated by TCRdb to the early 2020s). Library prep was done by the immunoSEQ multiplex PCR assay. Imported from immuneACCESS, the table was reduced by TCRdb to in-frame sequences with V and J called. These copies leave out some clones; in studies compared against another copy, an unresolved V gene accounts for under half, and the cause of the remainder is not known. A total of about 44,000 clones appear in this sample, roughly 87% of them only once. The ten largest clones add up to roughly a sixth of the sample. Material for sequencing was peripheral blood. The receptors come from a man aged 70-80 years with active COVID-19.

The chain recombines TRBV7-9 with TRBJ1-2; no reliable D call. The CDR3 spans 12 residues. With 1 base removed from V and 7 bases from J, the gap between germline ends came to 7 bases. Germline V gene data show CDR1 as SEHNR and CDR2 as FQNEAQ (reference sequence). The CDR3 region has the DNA TGTGCCAGCAGCTTAGACGCAGGTGGCTACACCTTC. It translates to CASSLDAGGYTF.

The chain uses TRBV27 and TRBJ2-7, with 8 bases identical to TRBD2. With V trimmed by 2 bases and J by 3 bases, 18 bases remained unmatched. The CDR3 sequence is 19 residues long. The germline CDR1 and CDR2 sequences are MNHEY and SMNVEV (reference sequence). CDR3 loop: CASSLPRGGIEVSYYEQYF. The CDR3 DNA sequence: TGTGCCAGCAGTTTACCCCGGGGGGGCATAGAGGTCTCCTACTACGAGCAGTACTTC.

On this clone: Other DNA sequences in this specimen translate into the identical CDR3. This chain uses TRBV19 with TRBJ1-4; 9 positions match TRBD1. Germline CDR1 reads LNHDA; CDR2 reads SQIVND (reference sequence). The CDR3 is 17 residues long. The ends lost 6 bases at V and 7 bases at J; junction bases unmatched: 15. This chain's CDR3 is CASSKYQTGTGLEKLFF. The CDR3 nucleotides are TGTGCCAGTAGCAAATACCAAACCGGGACAGGGCTTGAAAAACTGTTTTTT.

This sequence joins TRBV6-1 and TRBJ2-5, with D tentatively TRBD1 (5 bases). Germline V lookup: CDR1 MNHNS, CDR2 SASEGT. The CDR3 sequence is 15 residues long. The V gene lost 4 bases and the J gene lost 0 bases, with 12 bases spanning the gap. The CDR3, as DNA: TGTGCCAGCAGTGGTCCCACAGGTTACCAAGAGACCCAGTACTTC. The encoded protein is CASSGPTGYQETQYF.

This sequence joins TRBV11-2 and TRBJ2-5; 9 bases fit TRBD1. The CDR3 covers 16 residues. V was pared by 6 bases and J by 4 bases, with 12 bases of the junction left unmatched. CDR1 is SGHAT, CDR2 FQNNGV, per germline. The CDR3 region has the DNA TGTGCCAGCAGTCCCGGGACAGGGTCCCTCGGAGAGACCCAGTACTTC. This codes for CASSPGTGSLGETQYF.

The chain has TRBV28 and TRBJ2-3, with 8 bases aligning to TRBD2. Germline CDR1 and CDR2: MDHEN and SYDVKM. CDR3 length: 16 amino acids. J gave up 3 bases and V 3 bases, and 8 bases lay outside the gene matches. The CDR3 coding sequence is TGTGCCAGCAGTTTCGGGGCGGGGGGTCGTACAGATACGCAGTATTTT. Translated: CASSFGAGGRTDTQYF.

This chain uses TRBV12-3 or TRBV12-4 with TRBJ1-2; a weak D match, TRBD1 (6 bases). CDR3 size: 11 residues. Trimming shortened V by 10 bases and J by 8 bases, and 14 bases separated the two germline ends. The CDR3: CAIKQGRGYTF. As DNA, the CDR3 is TGTGCCATAAAACAGGGCAGGGGCTACACCTTC.

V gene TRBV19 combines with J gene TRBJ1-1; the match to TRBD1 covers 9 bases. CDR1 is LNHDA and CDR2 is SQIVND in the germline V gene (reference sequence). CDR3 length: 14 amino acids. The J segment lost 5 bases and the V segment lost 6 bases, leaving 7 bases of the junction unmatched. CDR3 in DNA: TGTGCCAGTAGCCATGACAGGGGGAAAACTGAAGCTTTCTTT. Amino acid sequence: CASSHDRGKTEAFF.

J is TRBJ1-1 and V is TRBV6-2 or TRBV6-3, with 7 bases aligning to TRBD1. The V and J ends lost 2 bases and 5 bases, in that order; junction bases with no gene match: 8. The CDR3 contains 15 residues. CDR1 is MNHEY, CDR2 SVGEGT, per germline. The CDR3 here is CASSYPDRVWTEAFF. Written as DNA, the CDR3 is TGTGCCAGCAGTTACCCTGACAGGGTATGGACTGAAGCTTTCTTT.

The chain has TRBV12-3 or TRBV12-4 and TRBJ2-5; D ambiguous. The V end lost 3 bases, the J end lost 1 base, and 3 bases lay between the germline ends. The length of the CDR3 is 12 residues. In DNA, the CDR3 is TGTGCCAGCAGTTTTCTCCAAGAGACCCAGTACTTC. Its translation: CASSFLQETQYF.

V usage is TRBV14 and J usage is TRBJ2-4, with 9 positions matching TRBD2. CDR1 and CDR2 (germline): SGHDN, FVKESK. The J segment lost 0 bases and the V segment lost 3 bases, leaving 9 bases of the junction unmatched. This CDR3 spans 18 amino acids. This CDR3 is CASSHQTSGVLAKNIQYF. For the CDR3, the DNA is TGTGCCAGCAGCCACCAGACTAGCGGAGTCCTAGCCAAAAACATTCAGTACTTC. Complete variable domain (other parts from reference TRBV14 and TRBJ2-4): EAGVTQFPSHSVIEKGQTVTLRCDPISGHDNLYWYRRVMGKEIKFLLHFVKESKQDESGMPNNRFLAERTGGTYSTLKVQPAELEDSGVYFCASSHQTSGVLAKNIQYFGAGTRLSVL.

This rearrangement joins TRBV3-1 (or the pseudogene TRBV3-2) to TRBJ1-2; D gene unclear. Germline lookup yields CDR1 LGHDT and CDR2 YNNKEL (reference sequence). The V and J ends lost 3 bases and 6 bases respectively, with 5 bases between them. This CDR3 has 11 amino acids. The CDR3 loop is CASSHQDGYTF. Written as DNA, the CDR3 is TGTGCCAGCAGCCATCAGGATGGCTACACCTTC.

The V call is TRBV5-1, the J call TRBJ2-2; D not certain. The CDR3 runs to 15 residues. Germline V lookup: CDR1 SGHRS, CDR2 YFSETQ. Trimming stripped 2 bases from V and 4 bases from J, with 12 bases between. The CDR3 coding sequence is TGCGCCAGCAGCTTTGGGCAGGCTGGCACCGGGGAGCTGTTTTTT. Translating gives CASSFGQAGTGELFF.

The CDR3 nucleotides are TGTGCCAGTAGTCGACGGGACAGGGACTACGAGCAGTACTTC. Translating gives CASSRRDRDYEQYF. The V and J genes are TRBV19 and TRBJ2-7, with 9 bases matching TRBD1. Unmatched junction bases numbered 5, after V lost 5 bases and J lost 3 bases. CDR3 length: 14 residues. Germline lookup yields CDR1 LNHDA and CDR2 SQIVND (reference sequence).

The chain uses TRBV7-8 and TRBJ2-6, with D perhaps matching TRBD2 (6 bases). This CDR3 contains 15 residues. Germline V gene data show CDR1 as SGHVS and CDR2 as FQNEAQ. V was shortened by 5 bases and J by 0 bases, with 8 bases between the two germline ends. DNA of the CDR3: TGTGCCAGCAGCGCCGGGGGCTCTGGGGCCAACGTCCTGACTTTC. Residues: CASSAGGSGANVLTF.

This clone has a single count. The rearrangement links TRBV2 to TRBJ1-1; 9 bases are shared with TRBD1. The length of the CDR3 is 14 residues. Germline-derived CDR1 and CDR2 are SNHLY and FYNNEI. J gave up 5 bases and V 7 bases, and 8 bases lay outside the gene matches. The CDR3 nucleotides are TGTGCCAGCAACCCCGGACAGGGGAGGACTGAAGCTTTCTTT. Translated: CASNPGQGRTEAFF.

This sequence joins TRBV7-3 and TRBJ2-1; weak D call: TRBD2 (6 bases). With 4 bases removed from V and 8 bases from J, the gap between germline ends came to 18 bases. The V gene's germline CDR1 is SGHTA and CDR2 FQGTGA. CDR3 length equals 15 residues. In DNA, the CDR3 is TGTGCCAGCAGCTCTAGAGCGGGCCAGAGGGATGAGCAGTTCTTC. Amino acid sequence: CASSSRAGQRDEQFF.

CDR3: CASSYPHLGAGGRNEQFF. DNA of the CDR3: TGTGCCAGCAGCTATCCCCACTTGGGAGCGGGGGGGCGCAATGAGCAGTTCTTC. The chain links TRBV5-6 to TRBJ2-1; 10 bases fit TRBD2. Germline assignment: CDR1 SGHDT and CDR2 YYEEEE. The CDR3 is made up of 18 amino acids. V shed 3 bases and J 6 bases; nucleotides not matched to a gene: 15.

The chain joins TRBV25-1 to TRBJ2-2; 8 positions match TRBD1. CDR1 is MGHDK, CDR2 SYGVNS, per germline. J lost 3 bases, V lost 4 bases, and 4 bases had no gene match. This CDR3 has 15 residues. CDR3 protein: CASSVTGVDTGELFF. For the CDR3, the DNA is TGTGCCAGCAGTGTGACAGGGGTAGACACCGGGGAGCTGTTTTTT.

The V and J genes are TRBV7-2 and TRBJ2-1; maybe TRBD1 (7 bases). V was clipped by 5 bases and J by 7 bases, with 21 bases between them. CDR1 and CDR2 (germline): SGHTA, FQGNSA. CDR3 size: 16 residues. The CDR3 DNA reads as TGTGCCAGCAGCGCGGGACCGACAGGGAAGGGAAATGAGCAGTTCTTC. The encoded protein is CASSAGPTGKGNEQFF.